This T cell receptor (beta chain) stems from a study of blood T cell repertoires in COVID-19. Study context: Sites in the United States, Italy and Spain provided acute and convalescent COVID-19 samples.

Per the original data handling: Amplifying reference gene primers gave estimates of nucleated cell counts. The assay was immunoSEQ multiplex PCR, and TCRdb's table has in-frame clones only and misses some. From that table come the V and J calls and clone size; the DNA was used to work out D and trimming. Seen here are 300,000 to 350,000 clones, 87% observed once, and the top ten hold around 8.9%. Germline values: CDR1 SQVTM, CDR2 ANQGSEA. Trimming pared 0 bases from V and 2 bases from J, leaving 22 bases between. This CDR3 spans 18 amino acids. The TCR comes from a man younger than 40 with COVID-19, enrolled during active disease. Sequencing was done on a sample of peripheral blood. The genes are TRBV29-1 and TRBJ2-5; D possibly corresponds to TRBD2 (5 bases). The CDR3 is CSVEDGWPGSGPQETQYF. The CDR3 bases are TGCAGCGTTGAAGACGGATGGCCGGGAAGCGGCCCACAAGAGACCCAGTACTTC. Drawing the rest from reference TRBV29-1 and TRBJ2-5, the complete variable domain is SAVISQKPSRDICQRGTSLTIQCQVDSQVTMMFWYRQQPGQSLTLIATANQGSEATYESGFVIDKFPISRPNLTFSTLTVSNMSPEDSSIYLCSVEDGWPGSGPQETQYFGPGTRLLVL.